This TCR beta chain was captured in a study of T-cell reconstitution after alpha-beta-depleted transplantation in children. Only a few counts were recorded for this clonotype. Unique molecular identifiers featured in how the TCRbeta library was prepared. TCRdb ran MiXCR on the PCR reads and lists one entry per CDR3 protein. Of 420,000 or so distinct CDR3 sequences detected, roughly a tenth appear once; the ten largest clones hold approximately 5%. The CDR3 has 15 amino acids. Germline trimming cut 6 bases from V and 2 bases from J; bases unmatched to any gene: 4. CDR1 and CDR2 from the germline V gene are MNHEY and SVGEGT.

The chain couples TRBV6-2 or TRBV6-3 to TRBJ1-5; 10 nucleotides agree with TRBD1. The source was PBMCs from the stem cell graft donor, collected from the stem cell graft. The TCR sequence derives from a human donor who donated a stem cell graft to a child with acute myeloid leukemia. The CDR3 coding sequence is TGTGCCAGCAGACCTGGGACAGGGGGCAATCAGCCCCAGCATTTT. This encodes CASRPGTGGNQPQHF.